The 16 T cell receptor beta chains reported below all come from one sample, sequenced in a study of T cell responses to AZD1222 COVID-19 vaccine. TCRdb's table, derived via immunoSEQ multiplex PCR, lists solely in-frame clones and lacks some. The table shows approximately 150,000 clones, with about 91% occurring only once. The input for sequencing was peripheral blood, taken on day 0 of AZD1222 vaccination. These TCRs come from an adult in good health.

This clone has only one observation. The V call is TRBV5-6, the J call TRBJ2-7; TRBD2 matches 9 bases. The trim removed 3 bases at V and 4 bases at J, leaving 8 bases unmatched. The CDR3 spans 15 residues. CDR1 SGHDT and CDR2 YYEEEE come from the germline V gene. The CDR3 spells CASSSLRTSAYEQYF. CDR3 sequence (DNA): TGTGCCAGCAGCTCCCTGAGGACTAGCGCGTACGAGCAGTACTTC.

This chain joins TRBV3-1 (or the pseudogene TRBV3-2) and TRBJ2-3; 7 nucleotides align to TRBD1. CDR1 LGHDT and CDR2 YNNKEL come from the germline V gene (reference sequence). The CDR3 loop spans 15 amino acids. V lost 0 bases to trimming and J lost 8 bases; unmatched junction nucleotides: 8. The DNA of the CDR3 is TGTGCCAGCAGCCAAGAAAGGGGGCGCCTGGCTACGCAGTATTTT. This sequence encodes CASSQERGRLATQYF.

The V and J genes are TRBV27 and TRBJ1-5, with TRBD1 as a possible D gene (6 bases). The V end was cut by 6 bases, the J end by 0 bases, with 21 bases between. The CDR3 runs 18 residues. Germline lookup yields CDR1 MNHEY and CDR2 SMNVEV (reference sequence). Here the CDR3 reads CASSRTTGLSDSNQPQHF. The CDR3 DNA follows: TGTGCCAGCAGCCGCACCACAGGGCTTAGCGATAGCAATCAGCCCCAGCATTTT.

The CDR3 loop is CASSLENYEQYF. The CDR3 DNA follows: TGTGCCAGCAGCTTGGAGAACTACGAGCAGTACTTC. This sequence joins TRBV7-6 and TRBJ2-7, with D unresolved. Germline V gives CDR1 SGHVS, CDR2 FNYEAQ. The CDR3 has 12 residues. Trimming stripped 3 bases from V and 3 bases from J, with 6 bases between.

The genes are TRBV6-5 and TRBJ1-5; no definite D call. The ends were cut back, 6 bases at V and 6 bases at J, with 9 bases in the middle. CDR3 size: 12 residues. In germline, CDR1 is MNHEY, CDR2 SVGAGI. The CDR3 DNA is TGTGCCAGCAGAACCGAGGCTCAGCCCCAGCATTTT. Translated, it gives CASRTEAQPQHF.

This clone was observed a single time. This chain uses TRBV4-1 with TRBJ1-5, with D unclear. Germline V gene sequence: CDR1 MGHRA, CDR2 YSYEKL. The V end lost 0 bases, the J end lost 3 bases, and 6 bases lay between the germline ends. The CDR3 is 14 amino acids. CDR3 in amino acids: CASSQDPVNQPQHF. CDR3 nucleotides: TGCGCCAGCAGCCAAGATCCGGTCAATCAGCCCCAGCATTTT.

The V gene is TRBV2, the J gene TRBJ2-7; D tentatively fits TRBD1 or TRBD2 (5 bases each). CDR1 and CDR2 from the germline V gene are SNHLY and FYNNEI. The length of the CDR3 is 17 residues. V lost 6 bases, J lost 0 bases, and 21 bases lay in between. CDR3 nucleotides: TGTGCCAGCAGCCTAATCCAGGGAGATGGGAACTCCTACGAGCAGTACTTC. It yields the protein CASSLIQGDGNSYEQYF. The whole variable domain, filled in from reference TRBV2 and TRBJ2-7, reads EPEVTQTPSHQVTQMGQEVILRCVPISNHLYFYWYRQILGQKVEFLVSFYNNEISEKSEIFDDQFSVERPDGSNFTLKIRSTKLEDSAMYFCASSLIQGDGNSYEQYFGPGTRLTVT.

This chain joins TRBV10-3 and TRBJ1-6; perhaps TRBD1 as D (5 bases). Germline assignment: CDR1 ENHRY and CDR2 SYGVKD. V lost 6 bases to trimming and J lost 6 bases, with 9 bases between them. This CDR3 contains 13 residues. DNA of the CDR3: TGTGCCATCAGGGGGACCGGTAATTCACCCCTCCACTTT. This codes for CAIRGTGNSPLHF.

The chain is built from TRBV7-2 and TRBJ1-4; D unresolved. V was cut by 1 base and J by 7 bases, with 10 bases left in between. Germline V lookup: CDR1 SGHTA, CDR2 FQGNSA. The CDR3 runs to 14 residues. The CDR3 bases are TGTGCCAGCAGCTTAGGGGCCTGGGGTGAAAAACTGTTTTTT. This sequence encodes CASSLGAWGEKLFF.

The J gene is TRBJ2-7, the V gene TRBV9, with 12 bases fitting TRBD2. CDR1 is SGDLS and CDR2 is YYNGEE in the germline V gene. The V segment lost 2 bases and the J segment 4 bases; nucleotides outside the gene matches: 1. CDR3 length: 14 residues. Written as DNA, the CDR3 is TGTGCCAGCAGCGTGACTAGCGGGAGTTACGAGCAGTACTTC. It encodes CASSVTSGSYEQYF. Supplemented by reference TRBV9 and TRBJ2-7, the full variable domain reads DSGVTQTPKHLITATGQRVTLRCSPRSGDLSVYWYQQSLDQGLQFLIQYYNGEERAKGNILERFSAQQFPDLHSELNLSSLELGDSALYFCASSVTSGSYEQYFGPGTRLTVT.

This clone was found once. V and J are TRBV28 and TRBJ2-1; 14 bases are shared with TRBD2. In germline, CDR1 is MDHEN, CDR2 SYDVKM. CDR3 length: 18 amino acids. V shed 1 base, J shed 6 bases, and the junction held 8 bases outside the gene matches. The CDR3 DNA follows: TGTGCCAGCAGTTTATTGGGGACTAGCGGGGGACCAGCCAATGAGCAGTTCTTC. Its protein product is CASSLLGTSGGPANEQFF. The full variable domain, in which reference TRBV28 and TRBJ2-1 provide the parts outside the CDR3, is DVKVTQSSRYLVKRTGEKVFLECVQDMDHENMFWYRQDPGLGLRLIYFSYDVKMKEKGDIPEGYSVSREKKERFSLILESASTNQTSMYLCASSLLGTSGGPANEQFFGPGTRLTVL.

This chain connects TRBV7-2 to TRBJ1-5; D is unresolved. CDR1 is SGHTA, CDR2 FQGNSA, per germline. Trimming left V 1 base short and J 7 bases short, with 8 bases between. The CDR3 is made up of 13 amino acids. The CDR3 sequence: CASSLDVGQPQHF. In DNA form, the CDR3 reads TGTGCCAGCAGCTTAGACGTCGGGCAGCCCCAGCATTTT.

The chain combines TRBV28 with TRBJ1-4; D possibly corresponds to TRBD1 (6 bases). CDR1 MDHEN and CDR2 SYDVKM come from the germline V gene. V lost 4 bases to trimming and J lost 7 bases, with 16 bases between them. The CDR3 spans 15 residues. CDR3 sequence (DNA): TGTGCCAGCAGTTCCCTTAGGGGGGGAAGTGAAAAACTGTTTTTT. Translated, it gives CASSSLRGGSEKLFF.

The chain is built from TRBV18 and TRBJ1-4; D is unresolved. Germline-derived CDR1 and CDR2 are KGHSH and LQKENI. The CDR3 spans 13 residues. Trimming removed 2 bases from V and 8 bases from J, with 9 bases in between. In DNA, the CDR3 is TGTGCCAGCTCACCATTAATTTCGGAAAAACTGTTTTTT. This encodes CASSPLISEKLFF.

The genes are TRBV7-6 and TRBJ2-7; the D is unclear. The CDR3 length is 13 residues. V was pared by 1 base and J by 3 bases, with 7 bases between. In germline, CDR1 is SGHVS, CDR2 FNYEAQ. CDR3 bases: TGTGCCAGCAGCTTAGGGGAAAACTACGAGCAGTACTTC. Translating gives CASSLGENYEQYF.

CDR3 region: CASSTPGGQGREKLFF. As DNA, the CDR3 is TGTGCCAGTAGTACCCCCGGCGGCCAGGGGCGTGAAAAACTGTTTTTT. The chain employs TRBV19 and TRBJ1-4, with D possibly being TRBD1 (6 bases). Germline V CDR1 and CDR2: LNHDA, SQIVND (reference sequence). Between the trimmed V and J ends, which lost 4 bases and 7 bases, there was a span of 19 bases. CDR3 length: 16 residues.